This T cell receptor beta chain emerged from a study of shared clonotypes between healthy human individuals. Findings of the study overall: Among several donors, roughly 5% of naive CD4 clonotypes were found in common.

Remarks on this clone: Its antigen is still unknown. The sample carries other DNA sequences with the same CDR3.

Trimming took 6 bases from V and 1 from J, leaving 10 bases between them. CDR1 and CDR2 from the germline V gene are MNHEY and SMNVEV (reference sequence). There are 13 residues in the CDR3. The table came from immunoSEQ multiplex PCR; TCRdb's copy has only in-frame clones and leaves some out. The table records millions of clones, under 95% of them present only once. Terminally differentiated effector memory CD45RA+ cells were excluded from the naive CD8 cells, which were CD45RO-negative and positively selected for CCR7. Healthy adults negative for HIV, lacking recent acute infections or vaccinations, served as donors.

This receptor was obtained from a man aged 18-30 years in good health. Some clones in this sample may be carry-over from other donors' samples. This chain links TRBV27 with TRBJ2-7, with a weak D call TRBD1 (5 bases). The sequencing sample was made of naive CD8+ T cells from PBMCs. The CDR3 region has the DNA TGTGCCAGCAGCCCAGGGTCATCCTACGAGCAGTACTTC. Translating gives CASSPGSSYEQYF.